This T cell receptor beta chain was obtained from a study of blood T cell repertoires in COVID-19. Study-level background: Italy, Spain and the United States were the sources of the convalescent and acute COVID-19 samples.

Original handling: The authors estimated nucleated cell counts from reference gene primer amplification. TCRdb's table, derived via immunoSEQ multiplex PCR, lists solely in-frame clones and lacks some. V and J calls plus clone size are reproduced from that table; the DNA served to infer D and trimming. The sample lists about 21,000 clones, roughly 84% seen once, with 3.2% in the top ten. This receptor was obtained from a man aged 35-49 years with acute or convalescent COVID-19. Sequencing was performed on peripheral blood.

CDR3 sequence: CASSLRTGNQPQHF. As DNA, the CDR3 is TGTGCCAGCAGCTTGCGGACAGGGAATCAGCCCCAGCATTTT. The chain joins TRBV5-5 to TRBJ1-5, with 8 nucleotides matching TRBD1. The length of the CDR3 is 14 residues. Germline V CDR1 and CDR2: SGHKS, YYEKEE (reference sequence). With 1 base clipped from V and 4 bases from J, the junction kept 1 base outside the gene matches. Using reference TRBV5-5 and TRBJ1-5 for the parts outside the CDR3, the full variable domain is DAGVTQSPTHLIKTRGQQVTLRCSPISGHKSVSWYQQVLGQGPQFIFQYYEKEERGRGNFPDRFSARQFPNYSSELNVNALLLGDSALYLCASSLRTGNQPQHFGDGTRLSIL.